A selection of T cell receptor beta chains follows, all from one sample in a study of radiotherapy plus CTLA-4 blockade in lung cancer. TCRdb keeps only in-frame clones here, not all; method: immunoSEQ multiplex PCR. Altogether 20,000 to 30,000 clones are present, approximately 80% being singletons, with the ten largest covering 20% to 25%. The material was peripheral blood, obtained from a patient treated with radiotherapy plus ipilimumab. The receptor set was obtained from a human donor with non-small cell lung cancer that progressed on radiotherapy plus ipilimumab. The CDR3 runs from the conserved cysteine through the conserved F or W. A D gene is named only where the DNA matches it firmly. Not all rows give a size; the values are once, few, many and, for expanded clones, a class.

CDR3 protein: CSVGTSGRSYEQFF
CDR3 DNA: TGCAGCGTTGGGACTAGCGGGAGATCCTATGAGCAGTTCTTC
D gene: TRBD2
clone size: .
J gene: TRBJ2-1
V gene: TRBV29-1

CDR3 protein: CASSVITSGLSYEQYF
CDR3 DNA: TGTGCCAGCAGCGTCATAACTAGCGGCCTTTCCTACGAGCAGTACTTC
D gene: TRBD2
clone size: .
J gene: TRBJ2-7
V gene: TRBV5-6

CDR3 protein: CASSISPADIYNEQFF
CDR3 DNA: TGTGCCAGTAGTATTTCCCCGGCAGACATCTACAATGAGCAGTTCTTC
D gene: .
clone size: .
J gene: TRBJ2-1
V gene: TRBV19

CDR3 protein: CASSSGGTGNQPQHF
CDR3 DNA: TGTGCCAGCAGCTCCGGGGGGACAGGGAATCAGCCCCAGCATTTT
D gene: TRBD1
clone size: .
J gene: TRBJ1-5
V gene: TRBV9

CDR3 protein: CASSLNIGDEQYF
CDR3 DNA: TGTGCCAGCAGCTTAAACATCGGGGACGAGCAGTACTTC
D gene: .
clone size: .
J gene: TRBJ2-7
V gene: TRBV7-8

CDR3 protein: CASSITGGRNQPQHF
CDR3 DNA: TGTGCCAGCAGCATAACAGGGGGAAGGAATCAGCCCCAGCATTTT
D gene: TRBD1
clone size: .
J gene: TRBJ1-5
V gene: TRBV2

CDR3 protein: CASSYSHRVDNSPLHF
CDR3 DNA: TGTGCCAGCAGTTACTCCCACAGGGTAGATAATTCACCCCTCCACTTT
D gene: .
clone size: once
J gene: TRBJ1-6
V gene: TRBV6-6

CDR3 protein: CASSWDREAFF
CDR3 DNA: TGTGCCAGCAGTTGGGACAGGGAAGCTTTCTTT
D gene: TRBD1
clone size: .
J gene: TRBJ1-1
V gene: TRBV6-5

CDR3 protein: CASSGTFNYGYTF
CDR3 DNA: TGTGCCAGCAGTGGGACATTTAACTATGGCTACACCTTC
D gene: .
clone size: .
J gene: TRBJ1-2
V gene: TRBV28

CDR3 protein: CASSQDMAGANVLTF
CDR3 DNA: TGCGCCAGCAGCCAAGATATGGCTGGGGCCAACGTCCTGACTTTC
D gene: .
clone size: few
J gene: TRBJ2-6
V gene: TRBV4-3

CDR3 protein: CASSLADRTYEQYF
CDR3 DNA: TGTGCCAGCAGCTTGGCGGACAGAACCTACGAGCAGTACTTC
D gene: .
clone size: few
J gene: TRBJ2-7
V gene: TRBV5-4

CDR3 protein: CASSLGEGVDEQFF
CDR3 DNA: TGTGCCAGCAGCTTGGGGGAGGGTGTGGATGAGCAGTTCTTC
D gene: TRBD2
clone size: medium-sized
J gene: TRBJ2-1
V gene: TRBV5-6

CDR3 protein: CAWSPLRKDYGYTF
CDR3 DNA: TGTGCCTGGAGTCCCCTCCGGAAGGACTATGGCTACACCTTC
D gene: .
clone size: .
J gene: TRBJ1-2
V gene: TRBV30

CDR3 protein: CASSDRHSTAPYEQYF
CDR3 DNA: TGTGCCAGCAGTGACCGGCATTCGACAGCTCCCTACGAGCAGTACTTC
D gene: .
clone size: .
J gene: TRBJ2-7
V gene: TRBV25-1

CDR3 protein: CASSYSSQPNNQPQHF
CDR3 DNA: TGTGCCAGCAGTTACTCCTCGCAGCCTAATAATCAGCCCCAGCATTTT
D gene: .
clone size: .
J gene: TRBJ1-5
V gene: TRBV6-6

CDR3 protein: CASSQEWPNTGGVFYGYTF
CDR3 DNA: TGTGCCAGCAGCCAAGAGTGGCCAAATACAGGGGGAGTCTTCTATGGCTACACCTTC
D gene: TRBD1
clone size: .
J gene: TRBJ1-2
V gene: TRBV4-2

CDR3 protein: CASSQPGQQNTEAFF
CDR3 DNA: TGCGCCAGCAGCCAACCGGGACAGCAGAACACTGAAGCTTTCTTT
D gene: TRBD1
clone size: .
J gene: TRBJ1-1
V gene: TRBV4-1

CDR3 protein: CASRLGQGKVRPQHF
CDR3 DNA: TGTGCCAGCCGTCTGGGGCAAGGGAAGGTTAGGCCCCAGCATTTT
D gene: .
clone size: .
J gene: TRBJ1-5
V gene: TRBV28

CDR3 protein: CASSHRTEYSDTQYF
CDR3 DNA: TGTGCCAGCAGCCATCGGACAGAGTACTCAGATACGCAGTATTTT
D gene: .
clone size: .
J gene: TRBJ2-3
V gene: TRBV14

CDR3 protein: CSVDWDYQETQYF
CDR3 DNA: TGCAGCGTTGACTGGGACTATCAAGAGACCCAGTACTTC
D gene: TRBD2
clone size: .
J gene: TRBJ2-5
V gene: TRBV29-1

CDR3 protein: CASSLMRDTQYF
CDR3 DNA: TGTGCCAGCAGCTTAATGAGAGATACGCAGTATTTT
D gene: .
clone size: .
J gene: TRBJ2-3
V gene: TRBV7-9

CDR3 protein: CASSLSVWDYGYTF
CDR3 DNA: TGTGCCAGCAGCTTAAGTGTTTGGGACTATGGCTACACCTTC
D gene: .
clone size: .
J gene: TRBJ1-2
V gene: TRBV7-9

CDR3 protein: CASETRHNEQFF
CDR3 DNA: TGTGCCAGCGAGACCAGACACAATGAGCAGTTCTTC
D gene: .
clone size: few
J gene: TRBJ2-1
V gene: TRBV6-6

CDR3 protein: CASSPGSSGNTIYF
CDR3 DNA: TGCGCCAGCAGCCCCGGGAGCTCTGGAAACACCATATATTTT
D gene: .
clone size: few
J gene: TRBJ1-3
V gene: TRBV5-1

CDR3 protein: CASRDSAGELFF
CDR3 DNA: TGTGCCAGTAGGGACAGCGCCGGGGAGCTGTTTTTT
D gene: .
clone size: .
J gene: TRBJ2-2
V gene: TRBV19

CDR3 protein: CAWSTRPTPTLANNEQFF
CDR3 DNA: TGTGCCTGGAGTACCCGGCCCACTCCCACACTAGCGAACAATGAGCAGTTCTTC
D gene: TRBD2
clone size: .
J gene: TRBJ2-1
V gene: TRBV30

CDR3 protein: CASSHRLAGDYEQYF
CDR3 DNA: TGTGCCAGCAGCCACCGACTAGCGGGGGACTACGAGCAGTACTTC
D gene: TRBD2
clone size: .
J gene: TRBJ2-7
V gene: TRBV13

CDR3 protein: CASSTRRDTEAFF
CDR3 DNA: TGTGCCAGTAGTACCCGGCGAGACACTGAAGCTTTCTTT
D gene: .
clone size: once
J gene: TRBJ1-1
V gene: TRBV19

CDR3 protein: CASGGRTGGMETQYF
CDR3 DNA: TGTGCCAGCGGTGGTCGGACAGGGGGTATGGAGACCCAGTACTTC
D gene: TRBD1
clone size: .
J gene: TRBJ2-5
V gene: TRBV2